The clone carrying this T cell receptor beta chain came up many times. As part of library construction, unique molecular identifiers were attached to individual cDNA molecules. MiXCR, run by TCRdb on the 5' RACE reads, gives a single entry per CDR3 protein. Of 25,000 to 30,000 distinct CDR3 sequences in the sample, roughly 4.1% were seen once. With 3 bases clipped from V and 1 base from J, the junction kept 1 base outside the gene matches. CDR3 size: 14 residues. The germline gives CDR1 ENHRY, CDR2 SYGVKD. This entry is derived from a study of early T cells in non-severe SARS-CoV-2 infection. In the study overall: Chains were not paired, and sequencing was done on bulk RNA from unsorted whole blood.

This TCR derives from an adult who was a healthcare worker with PCR-confirmed SARS-CoV-2 infection or an uninfected control (not recorded which). Sequencing input: whole blood. This chain joins TRBV10-3 and TRBJ2-7; TRBD1 agrees at 9 bases. The CDR3 sequence is CAISDGTGSYEQYF. CDR3 in DNA: TGTGCCATCAGTGACGGGACAGGGTCCTACGAGCAGTACTTC.